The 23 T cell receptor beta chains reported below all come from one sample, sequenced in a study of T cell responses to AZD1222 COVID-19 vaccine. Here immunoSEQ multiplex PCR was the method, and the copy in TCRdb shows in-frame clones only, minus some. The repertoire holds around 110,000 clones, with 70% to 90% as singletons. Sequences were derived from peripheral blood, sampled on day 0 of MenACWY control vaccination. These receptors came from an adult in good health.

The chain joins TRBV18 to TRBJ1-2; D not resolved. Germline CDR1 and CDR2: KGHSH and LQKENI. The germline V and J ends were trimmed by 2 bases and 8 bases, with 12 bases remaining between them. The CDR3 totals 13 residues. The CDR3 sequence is CASSPGPLDGYTF. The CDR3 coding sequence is TGTGCCAGCTCACCAGGGCCCTTGGACGGCTACACCTTC.

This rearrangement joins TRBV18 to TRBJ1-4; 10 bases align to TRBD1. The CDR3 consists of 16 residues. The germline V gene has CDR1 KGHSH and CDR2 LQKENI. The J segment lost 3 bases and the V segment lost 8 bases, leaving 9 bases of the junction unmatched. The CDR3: CASTGQGPPANEKLFF. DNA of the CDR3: TGTGCCAGCACGGGACAGGGGCCCCCGGCTAATGAAAAACTGTTTTTT.

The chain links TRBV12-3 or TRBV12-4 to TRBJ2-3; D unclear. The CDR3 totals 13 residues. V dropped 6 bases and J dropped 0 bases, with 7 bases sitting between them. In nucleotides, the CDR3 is TGTGCCAGCAGACGGAGCAGCACAGATACGCAGTATTTT. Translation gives CASRRSSTDTQYF.

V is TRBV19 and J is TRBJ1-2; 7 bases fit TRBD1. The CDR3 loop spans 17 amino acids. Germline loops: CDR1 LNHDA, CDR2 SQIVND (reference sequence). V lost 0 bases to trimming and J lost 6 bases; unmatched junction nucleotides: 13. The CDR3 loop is CASSIDITGTALNGYTF. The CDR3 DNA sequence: TGTGCCAGTAGTATAGATATCACCGGGACAGCCCTAAATGGCTACACCTTC.

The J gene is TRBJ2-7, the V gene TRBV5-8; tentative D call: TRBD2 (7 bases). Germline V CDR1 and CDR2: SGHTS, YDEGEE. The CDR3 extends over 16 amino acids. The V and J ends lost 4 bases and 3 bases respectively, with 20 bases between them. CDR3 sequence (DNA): TGTGCCAGCAGCCGCTTTGGGGGGGGCCAGGGCTACGAGCAGTACTTC. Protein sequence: CASSRFGGGQGYEQYF.

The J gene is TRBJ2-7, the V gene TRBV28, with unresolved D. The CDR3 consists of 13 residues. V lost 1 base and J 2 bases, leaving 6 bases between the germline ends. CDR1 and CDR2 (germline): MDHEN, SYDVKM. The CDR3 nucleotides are TGTGCCAGCAGTTTATTACATACCTACGAGCAGTACTTC. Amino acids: CASSLLHTYEQYF.

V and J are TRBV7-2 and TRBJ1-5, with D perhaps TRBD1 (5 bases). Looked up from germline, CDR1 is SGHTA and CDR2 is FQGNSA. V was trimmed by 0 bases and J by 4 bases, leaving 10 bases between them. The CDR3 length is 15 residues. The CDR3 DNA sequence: TGTGCCAGCAGCTTAGCGGGCAGGGTTAATCAGCCCCAGCATTTT. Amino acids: CASSLAGRVNQPQHF.

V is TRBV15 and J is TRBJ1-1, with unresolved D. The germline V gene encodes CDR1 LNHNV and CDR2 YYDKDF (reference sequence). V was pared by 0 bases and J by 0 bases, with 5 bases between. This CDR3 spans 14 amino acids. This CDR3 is CATSREMVNTEAFF. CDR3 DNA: TGTGCCACCAGCAGAGAGATGGTGAACACTGAAGCTTTCTTT.

This CDR3 is CASSRLNRQEGYTF. As DNA, the CDR3 is TGTGCCAGCAGCCGTCTTAATCGGCAGGAAGGCTACACCTTC. This sequence joins TRBV7-2 and TRBJ1-2, with unresolved D. The CDR3 spans 14 residues. Looked up from germline, CDR1 is SGHTA and CDR2 is FQGNSA. Trimming took off 5 bases at V and 8 bases at J, with 18 bases between the two ends.

CDR3 bases: TGTGCCAGCAGCTTAAGCAGGGCCCACACAGATACGCAGTATTTT. This encodes CASSLSRAHTDTQYF. The V and J genes are TRBV7-2 and TRBJ2-3, with D perhaps TRBD1 (5 bases). Per the germline V gene, CDR1 is SGHTA and CDR2 is FQGNSA. V was trimmed by 2 bases and J by 2 bases, leaving 11 bases between them. This CDR3 comprises 15 residues.

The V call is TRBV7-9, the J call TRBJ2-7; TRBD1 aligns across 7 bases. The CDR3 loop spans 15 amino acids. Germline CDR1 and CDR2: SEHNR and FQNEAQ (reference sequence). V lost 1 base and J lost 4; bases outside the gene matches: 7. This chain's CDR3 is CASSLGDGQAYEQYF. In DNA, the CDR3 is TGTGCCAGCAGCTTAGGAGATGGACAGGCTTACGAGCAGTACTTC.

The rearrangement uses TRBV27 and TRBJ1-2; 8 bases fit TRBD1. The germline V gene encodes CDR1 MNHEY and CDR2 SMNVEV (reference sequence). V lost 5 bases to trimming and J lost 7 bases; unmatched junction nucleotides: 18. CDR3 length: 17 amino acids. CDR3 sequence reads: CASSLTRTGLALGGYTF. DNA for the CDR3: TGTGCCAGCAGTCTTACCCGGACAGGGCTCGCTTTAGGTGGCTACACCTTC.

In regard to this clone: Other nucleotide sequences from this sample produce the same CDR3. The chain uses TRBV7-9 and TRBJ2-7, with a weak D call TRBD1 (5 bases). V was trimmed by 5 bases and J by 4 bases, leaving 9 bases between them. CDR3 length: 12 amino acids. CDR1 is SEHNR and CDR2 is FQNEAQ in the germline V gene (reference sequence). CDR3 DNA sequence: TGTGCCAGCAGCCCCACAGGTTACGAGCAGTACTTC. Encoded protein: CASSPTGYEQYF. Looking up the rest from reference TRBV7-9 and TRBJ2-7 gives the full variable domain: DTGVSQNPRHKITKRGQNVTFRCDPISEHNRLYWYRQTLGQGPEFLTYFQNEAQLEKSRLLSDRFSAERPKGSFSTLEIQRTEQGDSAMYLCASSPTGYEQYFGPGTRLTVT.

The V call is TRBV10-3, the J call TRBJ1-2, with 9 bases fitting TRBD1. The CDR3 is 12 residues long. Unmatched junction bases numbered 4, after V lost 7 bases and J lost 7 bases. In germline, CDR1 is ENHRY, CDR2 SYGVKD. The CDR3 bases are TGTGCCATCACAGACAGGGGGTCTGGCTACACCTTC. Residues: CAITDRGSGYTF.

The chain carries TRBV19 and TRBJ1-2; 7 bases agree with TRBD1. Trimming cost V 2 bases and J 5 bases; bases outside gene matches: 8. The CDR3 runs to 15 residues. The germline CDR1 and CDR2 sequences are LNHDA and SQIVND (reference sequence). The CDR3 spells CASSIKAGGLYGYTF. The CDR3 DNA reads TGTGCCAGTAGTATAAAGGCAGGGGGATTATATGGCTACACCTTC.

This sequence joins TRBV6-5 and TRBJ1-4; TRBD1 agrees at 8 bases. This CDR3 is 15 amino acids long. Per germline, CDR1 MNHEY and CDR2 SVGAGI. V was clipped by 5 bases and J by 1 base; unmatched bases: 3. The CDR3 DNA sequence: TGTGCCAGCAGTACAGGGGGGAGAACTAATGAAAAACTGTTTTTT. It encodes CASSTGGRTNEKLFF.

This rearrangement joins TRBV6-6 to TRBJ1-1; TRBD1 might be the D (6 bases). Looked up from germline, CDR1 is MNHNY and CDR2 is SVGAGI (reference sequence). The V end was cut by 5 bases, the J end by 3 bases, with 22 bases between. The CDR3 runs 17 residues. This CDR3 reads CASSPPHWGHGDTEAFF. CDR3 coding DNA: TGTGCCAGCAGTCCACCCCATTGGGGGCACGGTGACACTGAAGCTTTCTTT.

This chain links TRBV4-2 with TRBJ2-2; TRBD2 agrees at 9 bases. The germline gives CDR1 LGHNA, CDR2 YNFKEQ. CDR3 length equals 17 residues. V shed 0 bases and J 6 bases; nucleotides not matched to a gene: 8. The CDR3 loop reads CASSQEPAGGGAGELFF. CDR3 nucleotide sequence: TGTGCCAGCAGCCAAGAGCCAGCGGGGGGCGGGGCCGGGGAGCTGTTTTTT.

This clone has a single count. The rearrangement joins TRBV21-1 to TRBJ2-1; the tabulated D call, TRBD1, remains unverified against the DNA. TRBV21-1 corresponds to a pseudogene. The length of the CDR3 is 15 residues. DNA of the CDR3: TGTGCCAGCAGCATGCCGGACAGGGCATACAATGAGCAGTTCTTC. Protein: CASSMPDRAYNEQFF.

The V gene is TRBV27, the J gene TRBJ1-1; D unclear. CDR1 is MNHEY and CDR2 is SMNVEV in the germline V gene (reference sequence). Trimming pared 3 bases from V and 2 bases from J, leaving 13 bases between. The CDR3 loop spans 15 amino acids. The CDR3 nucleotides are TGTGCCAGCAGTTTTAGAGTCGGTGGAAACACTGAAGCTTTCTTT. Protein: CASSFRVGGNTEAFF.

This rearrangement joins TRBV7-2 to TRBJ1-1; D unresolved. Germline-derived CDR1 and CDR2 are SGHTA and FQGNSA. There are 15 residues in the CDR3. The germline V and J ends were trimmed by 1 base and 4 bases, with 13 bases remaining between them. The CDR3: CASSLVNRLTTEAFF. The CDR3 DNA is TGTGCCAGCAGCTTAGTTAATAGATTGACCACTGAAGCTTTCTTT.

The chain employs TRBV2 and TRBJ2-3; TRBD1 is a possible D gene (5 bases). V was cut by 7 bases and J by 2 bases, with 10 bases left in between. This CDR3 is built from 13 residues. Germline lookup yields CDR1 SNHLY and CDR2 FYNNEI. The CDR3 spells CASNGAYTDTQYF. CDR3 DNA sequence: TGTGCCAGCAATGGGGCCTACACAGATACGCAGTATTTT.

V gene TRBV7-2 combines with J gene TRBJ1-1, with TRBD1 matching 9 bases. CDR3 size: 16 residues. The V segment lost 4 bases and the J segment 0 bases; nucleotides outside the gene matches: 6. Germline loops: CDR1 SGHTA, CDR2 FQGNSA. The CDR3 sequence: CASSSGTGLMNTEAFF. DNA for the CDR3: TGTGCCAGCAGCTCCGGGACAGGGCTCATGAACACTGAAGCTTTCTTT.